Sequencing of this TCR beta chain was carried out in a study of T-cell memory formation after mild COVID-19. Study context: There were largely donor-specific TCR clusters. Study observations and caveats: In pre-infection memory, a portion of responding clones appeared, which suggested that cross-reactive memory joined. From day 15 to 85, contracting clones were balanced between CD4 and CD8, whereas later expanders leaned toward CD4+.

The CDR3 spans 14 residues. Germline V gene lookup returns CDR1 SGHRS and CDR2 YFSETQ. Trimming removed 4 bases from V and 1 base from J, with 10 bases in between. UMIs and sample barcodes were carried by the TCR alpha and TCR beta cDNA libraries that 5'RACE produced using constant-segment primers. One entry per CDR3 protein results from TCRdb running MiXCR on the 5' RACE reads. The table has fewer than 500,000 distinct CDR3 sequences, roughly 23% seen once. A note on this clonotype: Antigen unknown.

The clonotype originates from an adult woman who had mild COVID-19 (a few samples of this study predate the infection). Cell type and time point are not known. V and J are TRBV5-1 and TRBJ2-3; the D gene is possibly TRBD2 (5 bases). The sequencing sample was made of PBMCs or a T cell subset sorted from them (not recorded which). DNA for the CDR3: TGCGCCAGCAGCCCGATGGGAGGCACAGATACGCAGTATTTT. Protein product: CASSPMGGTDTQYF. The full variable domain, completed using reference TRBV5-1 and TRBJ2-3, is KAGVTQTPRYLIKTRGQQVTLSCSPISGHRSVSWYQQTPGQGLQFLFEYFSETQRNKGNFPGRFSGRQFSNSRSEMNVSTLELGDSALYLCASSPMGGTDTQYFGPGTRLTVL.